This record concerns one TCR beta chain sequence. The sample originates from a study of blood T cell repertoires in COVID-19. Study-wide background: Italy, Spain and the United States were the sources of the convalescent and acute COVID-19 samples. PBMCs, B-cell-depleted T cells, or T cells were the source of the cDNA or gDNA that made up the material.

Produced via immunoSEQ multiplex PCR; TCRdb's table is partial and in-frame only. The sample consists of a few hundred thousand clones, around 88% of them appearing once. The CDR3 consists of 13 residues. V lost 3 bases to trimming and J lost 6 bases, with 11 bases between them. Sequenced: PBMCs or T cells enriched from blood (not recorded which). The origin of this receptor is a woman in her twenties or thirties who had been exposed to COVID-19. The chain couples TRBV12-3 or TRBV12-4 to TRBJ1-2; D is unclear. The DNA of the CDR3 is TGTGCCAGCAGTTTTGCGGGCAGGAATGGCTACACCTTC. It specifies CASSFAGRNGYTF.